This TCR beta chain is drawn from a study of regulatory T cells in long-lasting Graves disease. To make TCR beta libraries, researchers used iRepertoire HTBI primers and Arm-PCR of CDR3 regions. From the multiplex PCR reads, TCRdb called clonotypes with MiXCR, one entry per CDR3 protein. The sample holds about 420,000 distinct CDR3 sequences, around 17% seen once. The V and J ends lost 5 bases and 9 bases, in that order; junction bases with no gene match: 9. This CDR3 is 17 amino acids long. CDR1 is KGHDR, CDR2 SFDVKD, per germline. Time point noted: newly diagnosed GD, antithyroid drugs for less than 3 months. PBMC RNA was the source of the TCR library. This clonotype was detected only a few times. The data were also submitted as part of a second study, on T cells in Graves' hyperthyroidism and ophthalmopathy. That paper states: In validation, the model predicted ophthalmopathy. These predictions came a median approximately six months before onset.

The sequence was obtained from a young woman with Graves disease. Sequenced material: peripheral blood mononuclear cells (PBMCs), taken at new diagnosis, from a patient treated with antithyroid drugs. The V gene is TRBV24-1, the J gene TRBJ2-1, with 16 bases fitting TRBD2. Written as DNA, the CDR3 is TGTGCCACCAGTGGCCAAAGGGGGACTAGCGGGAGGGGTGAGCAGTTCTTC. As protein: CATSGQRGTSGRGEQFF.